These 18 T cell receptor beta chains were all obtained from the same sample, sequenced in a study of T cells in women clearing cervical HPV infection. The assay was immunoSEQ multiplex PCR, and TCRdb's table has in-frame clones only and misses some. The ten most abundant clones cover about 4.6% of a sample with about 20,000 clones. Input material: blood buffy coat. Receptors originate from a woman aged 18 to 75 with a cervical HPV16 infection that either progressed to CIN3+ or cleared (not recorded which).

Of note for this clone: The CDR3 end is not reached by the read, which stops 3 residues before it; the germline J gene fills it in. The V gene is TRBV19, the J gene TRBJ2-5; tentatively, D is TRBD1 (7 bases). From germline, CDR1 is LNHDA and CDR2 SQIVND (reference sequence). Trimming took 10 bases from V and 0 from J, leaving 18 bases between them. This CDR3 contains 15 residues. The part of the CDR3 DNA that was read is TGTGCCACCAAGACAGGGACTTCGTACCAAGAGACC. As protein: CATKTGTSYQET. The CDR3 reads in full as CATKTGTSYQETQYF. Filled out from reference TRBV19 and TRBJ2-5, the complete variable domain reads DGGITQSPKYLFRKEGQNVTLSCEQNLNHDAMYWYRQDPGQGLRLIYYSQIVNDFQKGDIAEGYSVSREKKESFPLTVTSAQKNPTAFYLCATKTGTSYQETQYFGPGTRLLVL.

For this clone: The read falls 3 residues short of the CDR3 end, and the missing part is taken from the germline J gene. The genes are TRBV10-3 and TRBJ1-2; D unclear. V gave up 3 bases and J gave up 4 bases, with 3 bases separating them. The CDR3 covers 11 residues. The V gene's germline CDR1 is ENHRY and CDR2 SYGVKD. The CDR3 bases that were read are TGTGCCATCAGTGACAGCTATGGC. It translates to CAISDSYG. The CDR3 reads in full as CAISDSYGYTF.

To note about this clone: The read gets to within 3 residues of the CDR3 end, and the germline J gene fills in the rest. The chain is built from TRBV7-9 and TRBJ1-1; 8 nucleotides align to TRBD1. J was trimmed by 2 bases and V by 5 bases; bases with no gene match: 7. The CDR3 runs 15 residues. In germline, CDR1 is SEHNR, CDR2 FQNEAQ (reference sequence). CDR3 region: CASSPWTGQNTEAFF. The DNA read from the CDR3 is TGTGCCAGCAGCCCTTGGACAGGGCAAAACACTGAA.

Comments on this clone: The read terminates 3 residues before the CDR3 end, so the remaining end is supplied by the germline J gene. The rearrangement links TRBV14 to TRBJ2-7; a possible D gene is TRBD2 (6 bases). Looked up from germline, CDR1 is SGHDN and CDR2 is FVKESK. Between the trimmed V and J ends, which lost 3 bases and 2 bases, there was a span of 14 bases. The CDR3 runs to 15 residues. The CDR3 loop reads CASSQRRDSPYEQYF. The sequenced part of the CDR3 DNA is TGTGCCAGCAGCCAGCGGCGGGACTCCCCCTACGAG.

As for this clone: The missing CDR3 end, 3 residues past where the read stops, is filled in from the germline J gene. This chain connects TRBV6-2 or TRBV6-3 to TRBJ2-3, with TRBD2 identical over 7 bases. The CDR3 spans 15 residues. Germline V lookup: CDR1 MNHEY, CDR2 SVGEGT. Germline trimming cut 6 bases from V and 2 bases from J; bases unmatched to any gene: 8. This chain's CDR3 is CASSQGEGITDTQYF. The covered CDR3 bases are TGTGCCAGCAGCCAAGGGGAGGGGATCACAGATACG.

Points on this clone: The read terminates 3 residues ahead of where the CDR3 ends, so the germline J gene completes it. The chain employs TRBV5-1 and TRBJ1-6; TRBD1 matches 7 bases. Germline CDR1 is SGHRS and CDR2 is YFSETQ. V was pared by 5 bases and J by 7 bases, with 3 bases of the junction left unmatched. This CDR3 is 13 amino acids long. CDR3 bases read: TGCGCCAGCAGTGAGGGGGCGAATTCACCC. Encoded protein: CASSEGANSP. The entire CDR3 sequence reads CASSEGANSPLHF. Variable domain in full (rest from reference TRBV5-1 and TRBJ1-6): KAGVTQTPRYLIKTRGQQVTLSCSPISGHRSVSWYQQTPGQGLQFLFEYFSETQRNKGNFPGRFSGRQFSNSRSEMNVSTLELGDSALYLCASSEGANSPLHFGNGTRLTVT.

CDR3 bases read: TGTGCCAGTAGTATGGGGAGGGGTTTGGTTCAGCCC. It translates to CASSMGRGLVQP. The complete CDR3 protein is CASSMGRGLVQPQHF. The chain has TRBV19 and TRBJ1-5; D is perhaps TRBD1 (5 bases). The CDR3 goes on 3 residues after the read ends, and that part is filled in from the germline J gene. The CDR3 covers 15 residues. Germline V gene sequence: CDR1 LNHDA, CDR2 SQIVND (reference sequence). Trimming pared 3 bases from V and 6 bases from J, leaving 15 bases between. The entire variable domain, with the rest obtained from reference TRBV19 and TRBJ1-5, is as follows: DGGITQSPKYLFRKEGQNVTLSCEQNLNHDAMYWYRQDPGQGLRLIYYSQIVNDFQKGDIAEGYSVSREKKESFPLTVTSAQKNPTAFYLCASSMGRGLVQPQHFGDGTRLSIL.

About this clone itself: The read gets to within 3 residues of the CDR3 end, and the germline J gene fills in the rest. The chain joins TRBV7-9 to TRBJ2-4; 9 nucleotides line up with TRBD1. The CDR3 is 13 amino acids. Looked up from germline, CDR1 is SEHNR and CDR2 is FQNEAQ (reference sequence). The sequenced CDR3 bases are TGTGCCAGCAGTTACACAGGGGGCAATGGT. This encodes CASSYTGGNG. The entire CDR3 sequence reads CASSYTGGNGQYF. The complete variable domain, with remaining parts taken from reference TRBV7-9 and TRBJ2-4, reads DTGVSQNPRHKITKRGQNVTFRCDPISEHNRLYWYRQTLGQGPEFLTYFQNEAQLEKSRLLSDRFSAERPKGSFSTLEIQRTEQGDSAMYLCASSYTGGNGQYFGAGTRLSVL.

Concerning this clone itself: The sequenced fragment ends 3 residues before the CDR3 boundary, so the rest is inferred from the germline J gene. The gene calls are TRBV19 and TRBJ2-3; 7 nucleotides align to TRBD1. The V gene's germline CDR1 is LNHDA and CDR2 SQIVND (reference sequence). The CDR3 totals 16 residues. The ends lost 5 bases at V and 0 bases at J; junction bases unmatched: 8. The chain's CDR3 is CASSEDRTASTDTQYF. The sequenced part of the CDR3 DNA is TGTGCCAGTAGTGAGGACAGGACAGCTAGCACAGATACG.

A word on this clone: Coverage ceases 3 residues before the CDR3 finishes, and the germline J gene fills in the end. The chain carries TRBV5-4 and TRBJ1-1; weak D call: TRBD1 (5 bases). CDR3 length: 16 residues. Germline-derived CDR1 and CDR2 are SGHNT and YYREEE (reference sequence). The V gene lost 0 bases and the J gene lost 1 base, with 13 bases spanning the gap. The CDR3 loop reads CASSLATQGGNTEAFF. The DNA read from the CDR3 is TGTGCCAGCAGCTTGGCCACTCAGGGTGGGAACACTGAA. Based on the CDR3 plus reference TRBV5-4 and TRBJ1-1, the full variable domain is ETGVTQSPTHLIKTRGQQVTLRCSSQSGHNTVSWYQQALGQGPQFIFQYYREEENGRGNFPPRFSGLQFPNYSSELNVNALELDDSALYLCASSLATQGGNTEAFFGQGTRLTVV.

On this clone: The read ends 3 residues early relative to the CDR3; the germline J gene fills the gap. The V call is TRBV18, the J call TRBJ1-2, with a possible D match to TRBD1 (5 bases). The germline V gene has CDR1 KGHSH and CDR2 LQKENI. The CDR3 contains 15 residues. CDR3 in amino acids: CASSPQNRLPYDYTF. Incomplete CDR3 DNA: TGTGCCAGCTCACCACAGAACAGGCTGCCCTACGAC.

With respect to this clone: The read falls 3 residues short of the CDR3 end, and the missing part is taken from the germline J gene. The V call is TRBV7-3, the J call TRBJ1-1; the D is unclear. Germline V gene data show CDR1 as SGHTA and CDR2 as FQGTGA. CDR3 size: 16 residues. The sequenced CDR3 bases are TGTGCCAGCAGCGCAACCCGGACTAGCTCCTTAGATGAG. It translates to CASSATRTSSLDE. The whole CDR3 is CASSATRTSSLDEAFF.

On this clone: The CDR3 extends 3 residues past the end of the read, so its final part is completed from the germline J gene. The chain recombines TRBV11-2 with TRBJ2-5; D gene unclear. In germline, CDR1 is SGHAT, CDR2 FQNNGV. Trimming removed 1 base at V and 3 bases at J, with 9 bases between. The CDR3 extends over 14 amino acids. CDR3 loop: CASSLGNRKETQYF. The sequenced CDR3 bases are TGTGCCAGCAGCTTAGGAAACAGAAAAGAGACC.

CDR3 sequence: CSARSVRLNTNYNEQFF. CDR3 DNA (partial): TGCAGTGCTAGGTCGGTCAGACTTAATACGAATTACAATGAG. The rearrangement joins TRBV20-1 to TRBJ2-1, with D hard to call. From the germline J gene comes the end of the CDR3, since the read stops 3 residues before it. Trimming took off 3 bases at V and 4 bases at J, with 22 bases between the two ends. Germline V lookup: CDR1 DFQATT, CDR2 SNEGSKA (reference sequence). The CDR3 contains 17 residues.

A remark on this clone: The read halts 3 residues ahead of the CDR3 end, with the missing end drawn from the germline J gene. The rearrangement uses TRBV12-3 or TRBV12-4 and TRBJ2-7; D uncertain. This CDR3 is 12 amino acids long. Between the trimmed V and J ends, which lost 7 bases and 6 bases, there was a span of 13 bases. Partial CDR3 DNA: TGTGCCAGCACCCGTACCGGGTTCGAG. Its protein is CASTRTGFE. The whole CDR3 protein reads CASTRTGFEQYF.

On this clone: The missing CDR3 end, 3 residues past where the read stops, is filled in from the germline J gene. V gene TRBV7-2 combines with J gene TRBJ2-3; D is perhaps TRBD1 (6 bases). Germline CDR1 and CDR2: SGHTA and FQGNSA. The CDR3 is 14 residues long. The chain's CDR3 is CASSFQGIQETQYF. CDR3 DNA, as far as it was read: TGTGCCAGCAGCTTCCAGGGGATCCAAGAGACG.

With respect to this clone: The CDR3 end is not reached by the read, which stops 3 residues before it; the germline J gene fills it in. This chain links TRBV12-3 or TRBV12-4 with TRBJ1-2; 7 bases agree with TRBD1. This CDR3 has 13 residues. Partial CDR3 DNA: TGTGCCAGCAGACGGGACAGAGGGACGGGC. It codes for CASRRDRGTG. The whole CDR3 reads CASRRDRGTGYTF.

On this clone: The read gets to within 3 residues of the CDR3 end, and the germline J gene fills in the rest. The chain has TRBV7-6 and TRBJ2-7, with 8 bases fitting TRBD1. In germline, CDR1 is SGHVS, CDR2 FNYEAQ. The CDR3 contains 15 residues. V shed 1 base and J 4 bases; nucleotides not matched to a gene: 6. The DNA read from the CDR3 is TGTGCCAGCAGCTTAGTCCCAGGGGGCAGGTACGAG. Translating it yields CASSLVPGGRYE. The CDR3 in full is CASSLVPGGRYEQYF. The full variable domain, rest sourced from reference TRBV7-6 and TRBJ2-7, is GAGVSQSPRYKVTKRGQDVALRCDPISGHVSLYWYRQALGQGPEFLTYFNYEAQQDKSGLPNDRFSAERPEGSISTLTIQRTEQRDSAMYRCASSLVPGGRYEQYFGPGTRLTVT.